The clone carrying this T cell receptor (beta chain) was detected a few times. The data derive from a study of blood T cell repertoires in COVID-19. Study-level information: COVID-19 samples, acute and convalescent, were from the United States, Italy and Spain.

Assay used: immunoSEQ multiplex PCR; TCRdb lists only in-frame clones, some missing. The table records 64,000 or so clones, 75% to 85% of them present only once. Trimming took off 0 bases at V and 3 bases at J, with 24 bases between the two ends. This CDR3 comprises 19 residues. Germline CDR1 reads MGHRA; CDR2 reads YSYEKL. The receptor's source is a human donor in a cohort sampled during active COVID-19. The sequenced sample was peripheral blood. The chain links TRBV4-1 to TRBJ2-7; D is perhaps TRBD2 (6 bases). The CDR3 loop is CASSQEPPWRGTMNYEQYF. The CDR3, as DNA: TGCGCCAGCAGCCAAGAACCCCCCTGGAGGGGCACCATGAACTACGAGCAGTACTTC.